This T cell receptor (beta chain) was obtained from a study of cytomegalovirus exposure and HLA in healthy donors (dated by TCRdb to about 2017). Context from the whole study: According to an earlier analysis of 587 of the donors, 150 million to 200 million T cells yielded some 110 million unique TCR beta sequences and about 280 Gb of sequence data. About 300 gigabases of sequencing data and tens of millions of unique TCR sequences were included in an early release covering over 600 HLA-typed donors. Of the roughly 410 genotyped donors, 70% to 90% were placed in the genetic ancestry cluster associated with self-reported Caucasian donors. The aim of the study was to test whether cataloging public T cell receptors could identify signatures of past pathogen exposure. Using immunosequencing, the study profiled T cell repertoires from about 610 subjects and related those repertoires to cytomegalovirus serostatus. A separate validation cohort of 100 to 150 different subjects was used in addition to the roughly 700-subject first cohort. High-throughput TCR immunosequencing, statistical association of individual TCRs with disease status, and machine learning were combined to predict cytomegalovirus infection status. In a later analysis, previously published TCR beta repertoires from 666 donors were re-analyzed and high-resolution HLA genotyping was added so that TCR occurrence patterns could be studied. Rather than using new phenotypic data, the later analysis identified candidate immune exposures from TCR beta sequences and from how often those sequences occurred across donors. An earlier analysis of around 580 of the donors used high-throughput TCR beta sequencing to judge whether each TCR beta V gene segment behaved as functional or pseudogenic. Donor age, sex, ethnicity and CMV serostatus were compiled together with the repertoire data. In a later genetic analysis, genome-wide SNP genotypes for about three fifths of the roughly 670 donors were used, and that subset was treated as a discovery cohort. Every discovery cohort repertoire had been produced on one sequencing platform. Class I and class II HLA loci were covered by the typing at four-digit resolution. The number of typed donors differed by locus: about 620-640 for A, B, C, DRB1 and DQB1; some 540 for DQA1; 606 for DPA1; and roughly 450 for DPB1. Because of strong linkage in the cohort, four or five DR-DQ haplotypes were treated as single units for association and clustering. Among under 450 genotyped donors of the cohort, an average of 235,054 unique TCR beta nucleotide sequences were sequenced per donor, around 20% of them non-productive.

Receptor libraries were prepared by the immunoSEQ multiplex PCR assay. For the multiplex PCR, a mixture combining 60 forward primers for TCR Vbeta segments and 13 reverse primers for TCR Jbeta segments was used. The CDR3 region of rearranged TCR beta genes was amplified from genomic DNA by a multiplex PCR assay. Amplified TCR beta libraries were sequenced as 87-base-pair reads on the Illumina HiSeq System. Per the authors' processing: A later analysis counted some 74 million unique TCR beta chains across the 640 or so repertoires, and about 10 million of these chains were shared by at least two donors. Raw reads were error-corrected and collapsed into unique sequences by a nearest-neighbor algorithm in which closely related sequences were merged to remove PCR and sequencing errors. CDR3 sequences were aligned to IMGT reference sequences to assign V, D and J gene segments. For a sequence to be retained, a match of at least six nucleotides was required to both a V gene segment and a J gene segment. Rearrangements were classified as productive when the CDR3 lacked stop codons and remained in frame with V and J, and all other rearrangements were classified as non-productive. Following IMGT convention, CDR3 was defined as the stretch from the second conserved V-encoded cysteine to the conserved J-encoded phenylalanine. Sequences without an unambiguous match to a single V gene segment were excluded from the earlier analysis of about 600 of the donors. In an earlier analysis of a few hundred of the donors, V segments were called functional above 56.7% productive rearrangements and were called segregating when the between-donor standard deviation exceeded 5%. A statistical classification framework was built to diagnose cytomegalovirus status from the catalog of TCR beta chain sequences. V and J gene assignment, in a later analysis, came from comparing TCR nucleotide sequences with IMGT/GENE-DB human TR gene sequences. In a later analysis, CDR3 sequences and most-parsimonious VDJ recombination scenarios were assigned using the TCRdist pipeline. In a later analysis, each TCR beta chain was defined by its CDR3 amino acid sequence together with its V-gene family, and reads without a unique V-gene family were excluded. A later analysis removed several hundred highly shared, low-generation-probability nucleotide sequences to deal with suspected cross-contamination and a sequencing artifact. In a later analysis, a clonal expansion index was calculated for each public chain from normalized within-repertoire ranks of inferred template counts. In a later analysis, generation probabilities were computed with a VDJ recombination model fitted to out-of-frame rearrangements, and the resulting probabilities were checked against IGoR. In a later analysis, TCR-TCR, TCR-HLA and TCR-CMV co-occurrence was scored with hypergeometric tests, and a repertoire-size bias correction was applied to TCR pairs. A later analysis estimated false discovery rates by permuting HLA or CMV assignments 20 times. In a later analysis, co-occurring TCRs were grouped using DBSCAN, and TCRdist sequence similarity was added for clustering within HLA-allele-positive subsets. Repertoires with fewer than 30,000 or more than 120,000 public chains were left out of co-occurrence clustering, as were about 5 repertoires with anomalous nucleotide sharing. TCRdb holds this immuneACCESS table with in-frame rearrangements only. Some clones are missing; in checked studies, unresolved V genes explain under half, and the rest has no known cause. The DNA was the basis for D and trimming; V, J and clone size are from that table. This sample comprises under 200,000 clones, about 75% of them detected only once. The ten largest make up less than 9% of the sample.

As to this clone: Its antigen specificity is not known. Per-base qualities were not stored, and no clone one base away is much larger.

Measured from the cysteine to the phenylalanine, the CDR3 is 12 residues long. The sequence is cut down to CDR3 DNA, 36 bases in frame from base 1. The germline V gene encodes CDR1 SEHNR and CDR2 FQNEAQ (reference sequence). At the junction V is shortened by 3 bases and J by 7 bases, with 7 bases in between. Summary of the overall study and its limitations: In a later analysis, the rate of TCR association differed among HLA loci, with DRB1 alleles having the most associated TCRs and HLA-C alleles having the fewest. Linkage disequilibrium might explain the correlated functional status among segregating V segments, but an unknown experimental factor could not be ruled out. Because some donors lacked HLA typing at each locus, the association tests relied only on the typed subset. Only TCR beta chains were sequenced in this cohort, and the absence of alpha or paired-chain data limited detectable features. Because counts were too low, under 20 rarely observed V segments, including chromosome 9 orphons, were left out of the earlier analysis of approximately 580 of the donors. In a later analysis, HLA-associated TCR beta chains showed more clonal expansion and lower generation probabilities than non-associated chains that were equally common. A later analysis found that most CMV-associated TCR beta chains appeared HLA-restricted, with HLA associations seemingly driven largely by CMV exposure. Compared with the 666-donor mean, donors in an Asian-associated ancestry cluster had fewer N-insertions in productive TCRs, according to a later genetic analysis. The classifier was reported to diagnose cytomegalovirus status with high specificity and sensitivity in both the original cohort and the validation cohort. The authors suggested that the approach could potentially be generalized to other disease states and immunological phenotypes. In an earlier analysis of around 600 of the donors, most TCR beta V segments were observed in productive rearrangements about 87% or about 30% of the time, broadly matching IMGT annotations. For the cohort, immune exposure information was limited to CMV serostatus. An association between a missense DCLRE1C variant and V-gene and J-gene trimming of TCR beta chains was found in a later genetic analysis and replicated in an independent cohort. A few of the identified cytomegalovirus-associated TCR beta chains were confirmed in vitro to be specific for cytomegalovirus antigens. A cluster of highly shared sequence variants was judged likely to be a technical artifact of the sequencing pipeline. In a later analysis, several top co-occurrence clusters were reported to appear linked to parvovirus B19, influenza, CMV and Epstein-Barr virus. Some IMGT-functional V segments, including TRBV6-2 and TRBV6-3, could not be distinguished by the 87-base-pair reads and were therefore excluded. Strong co-occurrence of HLA alleles, especially DR and DQ, made assigning TCR associations to individual alleles difficult. Roughly uniform sequencing depth across donors was assumed in presence/absence analyses, although this assumption may not hold. The study listed 150 to 200 TCR beta chains as associated with cytomegalovirus. In a later analysis, some 18,000 TCR beta sequences were associated with specific HLA alleles at a false discovery rate of 0.05. Across donors, most TCR sequences were observed very rarely, whereas some public TCRs were present in many individuals. A further reported finding was that TCR beta sequences accurately predicted the HLA-A and HLA-B alleles for most subjects in the first cohort.

The cohort consisted of some 730 healthy bone marrow donors. At the time of sampling, all cohort members were nominally healthy, though unrecorded immune exposures were likely present. The donor tested CMV seropositive and was one of the 289 seropositive cohort members. A peripheral blood sample was collected from each donor, and TCR beta sequencing was performed on peripheral blood mononuclear cells. Genomic DNA was extracted from the blood cell samples with the Qiagen DNeasy Blood Extraction Kit. The specimen was PBMCs. The source is a male donor in good health and CMV-seropositive. The chain is made from TRBV7-9 and TRBJ1-3; no confident D gene assignment can be made. CDR3 loop: CASSLFGNTIYF. The bases read TGTGCCAGCAGCTTGTTCGGGAACACCATATATTTT.